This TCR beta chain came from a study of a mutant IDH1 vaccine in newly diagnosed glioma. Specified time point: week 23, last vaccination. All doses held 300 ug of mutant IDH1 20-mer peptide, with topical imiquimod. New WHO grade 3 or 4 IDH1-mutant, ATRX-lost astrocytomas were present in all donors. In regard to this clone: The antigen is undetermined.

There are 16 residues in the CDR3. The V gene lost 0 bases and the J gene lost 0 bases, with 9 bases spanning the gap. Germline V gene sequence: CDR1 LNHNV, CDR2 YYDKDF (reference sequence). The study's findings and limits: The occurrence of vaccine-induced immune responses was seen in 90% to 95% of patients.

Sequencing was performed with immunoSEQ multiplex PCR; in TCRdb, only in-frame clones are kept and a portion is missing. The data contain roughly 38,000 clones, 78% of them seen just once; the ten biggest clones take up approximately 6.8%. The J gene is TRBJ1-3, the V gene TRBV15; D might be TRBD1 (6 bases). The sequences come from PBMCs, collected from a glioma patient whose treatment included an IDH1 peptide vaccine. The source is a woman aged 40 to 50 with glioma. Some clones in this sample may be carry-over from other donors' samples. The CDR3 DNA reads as TGTGCCACCAGCAGAGAACTACAGGGCTCTGGAAACACCATATATTTT. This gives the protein CATSRELQGSGNTIYF.